A single T cell receptor (beta chain) is shown here with its context. Germline V CDR1 and CDR2: MNHEY, SVGAGI. J lost 4 bases, V lost 0 bases, and 4 bases had no gene match. CDR3 length: 16 residues. Per the original methods: Reference gene primer amplification in the assay estimated nucleated cell counts. The assay was immunoSEQ multiplex PCR, and TCRdb's table has in-frame clones only and misses some. V, J and clone size derive from that table, while D and trimming were established from the DNA sequence. The table shows fewer than 80,000 clones, with roughly 90% occurring only once. This record comes from a study of blood T cell repertoires in COVID-19. About the research overall: Collection of acute and convalescent COVID-19 samples took place in the United States, Italy and Spain. Sample material is recorded as cDNA or gDNA derived from T cells, B-cell-depleted T cells, or PBMCs.

This TCR came from a man of 80 years or more with COVID-19, enrolled during active disease. The chain combines TRBV6-5 with TRBJ1-2; 11 nucleotides match TRBD1. Sequenced sample: peripheral blood. The CDR3 DNA reads as TGTGCCAGCAGTTACTCCGGGACAGGGGGTGGCTATGGCTACACCTTC. It is translated as CASSYSGTGGGYGYTF.